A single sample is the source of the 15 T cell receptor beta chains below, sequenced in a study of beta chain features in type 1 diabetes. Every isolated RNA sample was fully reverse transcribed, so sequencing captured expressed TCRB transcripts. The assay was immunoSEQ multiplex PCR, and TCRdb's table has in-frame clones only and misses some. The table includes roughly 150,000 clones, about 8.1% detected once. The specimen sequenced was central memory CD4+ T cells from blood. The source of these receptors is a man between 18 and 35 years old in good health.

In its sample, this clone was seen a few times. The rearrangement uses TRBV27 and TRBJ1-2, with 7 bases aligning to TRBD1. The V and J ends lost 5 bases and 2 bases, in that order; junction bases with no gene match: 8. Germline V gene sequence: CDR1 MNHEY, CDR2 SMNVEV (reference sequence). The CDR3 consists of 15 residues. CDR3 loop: CASSQTGIPNYGYTF. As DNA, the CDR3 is TGTGCCAGCAGTCAGACAGGGATACCCAACTATGGCTACACCTTC.

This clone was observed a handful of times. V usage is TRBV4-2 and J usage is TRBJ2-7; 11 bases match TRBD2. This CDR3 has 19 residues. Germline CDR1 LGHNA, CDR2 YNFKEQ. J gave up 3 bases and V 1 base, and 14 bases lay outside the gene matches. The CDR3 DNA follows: TGTGCCAGCAGCCAAGTAACAGCCGCCGGGACTAGCGGATTCTACGAGCAGTACTTC. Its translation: CASSQVTAAGTSGFYEQYF.

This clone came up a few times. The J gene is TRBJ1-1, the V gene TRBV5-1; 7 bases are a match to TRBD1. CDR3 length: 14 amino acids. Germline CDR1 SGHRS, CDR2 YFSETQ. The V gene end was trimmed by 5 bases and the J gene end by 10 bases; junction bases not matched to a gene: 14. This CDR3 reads CASRQKQGTFAAFF. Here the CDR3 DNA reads TGCGCCAGCAGACAGAAACAGGGGACCTTTGCAGCTTTCTTT.

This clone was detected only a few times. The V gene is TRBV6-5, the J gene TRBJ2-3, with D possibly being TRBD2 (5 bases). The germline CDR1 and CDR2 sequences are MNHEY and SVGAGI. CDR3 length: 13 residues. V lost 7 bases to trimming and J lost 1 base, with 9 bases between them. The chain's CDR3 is CASKRSGTDTQYF. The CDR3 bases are TGTGCCAGCAAACGTAGCGGCACAGATACGCAGTATTTT.

CDR3 sequence reads: CASILTTGGLVYEQYF. Written as DNA, the CDR3 is TGTGCCAGCATCTTGACAACGGGAGGGCTGGTATACGAGCAGTACTTC. The chain couples TRBV21-1 to TRBJ2-5; the table assigns TRBD2, which was not confirmed against the DNA. The J call is in doubt because the DNA end fits TRBJ2-7 better. TRBV21-1 is listed as a pseudogene. The CDR3 is made up of 16 amino acids.

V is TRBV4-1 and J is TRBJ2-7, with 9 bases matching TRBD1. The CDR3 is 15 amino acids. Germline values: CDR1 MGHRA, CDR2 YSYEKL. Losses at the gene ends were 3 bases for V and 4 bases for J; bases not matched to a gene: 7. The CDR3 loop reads CASSHPTGGLYEQYF. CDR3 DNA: TGCGCCAGCAGCCACCCGACAGGGGGTCTATACGAGCAGTACTTC.

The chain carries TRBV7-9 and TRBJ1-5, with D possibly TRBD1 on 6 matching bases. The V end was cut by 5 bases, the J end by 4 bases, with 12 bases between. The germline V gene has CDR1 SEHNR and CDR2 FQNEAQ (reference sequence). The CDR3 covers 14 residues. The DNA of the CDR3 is TGTGCCAGCAGCCGTTCTACAGGGAATCAGCCCCAGCATTTT. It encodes CASSRSTGNQPQHF.

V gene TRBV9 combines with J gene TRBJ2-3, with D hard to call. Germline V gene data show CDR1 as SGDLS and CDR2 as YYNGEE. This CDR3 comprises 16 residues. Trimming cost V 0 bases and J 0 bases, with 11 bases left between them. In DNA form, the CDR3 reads TGTGCCAGCAGCGTAGCTGGTACTCCAAGCACAGATACGCAGTATTTT. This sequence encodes CASSVAGTPSTDTQYF.

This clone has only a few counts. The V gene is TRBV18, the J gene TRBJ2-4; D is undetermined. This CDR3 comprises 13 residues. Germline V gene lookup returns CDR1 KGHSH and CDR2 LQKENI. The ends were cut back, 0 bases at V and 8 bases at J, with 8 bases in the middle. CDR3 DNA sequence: TGTGCCAGCTCACCACCGGGCAGAGACATTCAGTACTTC. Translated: CASSPPGRDIQYF.

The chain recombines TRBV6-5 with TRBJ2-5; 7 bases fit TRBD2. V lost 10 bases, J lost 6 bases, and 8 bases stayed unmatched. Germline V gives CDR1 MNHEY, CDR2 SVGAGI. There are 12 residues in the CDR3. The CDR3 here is CATSSGAKTQYF. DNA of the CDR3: TGTGCCACCTCTAGCGGTGCGAAGACCCAGTACTTC.

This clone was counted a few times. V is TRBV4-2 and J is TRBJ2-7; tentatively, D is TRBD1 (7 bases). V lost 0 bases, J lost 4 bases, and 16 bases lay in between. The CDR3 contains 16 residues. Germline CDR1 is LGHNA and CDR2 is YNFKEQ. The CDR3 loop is CASSQDRGTAQYEQYF. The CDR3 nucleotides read TGTGCCAGCAGCCAAGATCGGGGGACAGCCCAATACGAGCAGTACTTC.

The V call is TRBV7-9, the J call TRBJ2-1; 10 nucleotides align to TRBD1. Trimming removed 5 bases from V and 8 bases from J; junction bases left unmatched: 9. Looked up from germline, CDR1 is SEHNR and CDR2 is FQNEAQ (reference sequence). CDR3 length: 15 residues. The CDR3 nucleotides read TGTGCCAGCAGCACCGGGACAGGGGTTACGGATGAGCAGTTCTTC. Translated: CASSTGTGVTDEQFF.

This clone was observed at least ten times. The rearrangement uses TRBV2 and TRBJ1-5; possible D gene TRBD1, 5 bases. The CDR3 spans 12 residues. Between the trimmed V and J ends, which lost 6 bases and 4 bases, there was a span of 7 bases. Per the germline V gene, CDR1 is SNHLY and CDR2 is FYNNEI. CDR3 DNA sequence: TGTGCCAGCAGGCAGGGTAATCAGCCCCAGCATTTT. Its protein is CASRQGNQPQHF.

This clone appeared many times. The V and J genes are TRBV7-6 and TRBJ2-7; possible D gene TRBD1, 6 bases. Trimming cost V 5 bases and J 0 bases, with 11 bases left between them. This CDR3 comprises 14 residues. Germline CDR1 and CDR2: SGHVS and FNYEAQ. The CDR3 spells CASSPQQGSYEQYF. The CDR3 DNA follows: TGTGCCAGCAGCCCGCAACAGGGCTCCTACGAGCAGTACTTC.

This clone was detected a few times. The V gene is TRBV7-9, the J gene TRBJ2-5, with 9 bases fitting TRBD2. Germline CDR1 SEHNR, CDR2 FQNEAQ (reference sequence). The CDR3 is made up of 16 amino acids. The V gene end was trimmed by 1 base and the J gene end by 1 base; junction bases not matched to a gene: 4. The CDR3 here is CASSLVSGGPQETQYF. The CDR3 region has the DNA TGTGCCAGCAGCTTAGTTAGCGGGGGTCCCCAAGAGACCCAGTACTTC.